The present T cell receptor beta chain was sequenced within a study of vaccination and CD4 T cells after COVID-19. Study-level points and caveats: For SARS-CoV-2-reactive clonotypes, the median went from approximately 21 to 38, a nonsignificant increase.

Noted treatment: roughly ten-day PBMC culture with coronavirus spike peptide pools or control peptides (ViraFEST assay). ViraFEST enlarged antigen-specific T cell populations with peptide pools and afterwards sequenced TCRs. Sequencing of cultured CD4+ T cell DNA used the Oncomine TCR Beta short-read assay. TCRdb used MiXCR to reprocess the PCR reads, holding one entry per CDR3 protein. Of about 17,000 distinct CDR3 sequences in the sample, 45% to 55% were seen once. V gave up 3 bases and J gave up 4 bases, with 10 bases separating them. The CDR3 sequence is 13 residues long. CDR1 and CDR2 from the germline V gene are DFQATT and SNEGSKA (reference sequence). A remark on this clonotype: No antigen is known for it.

Material for sequencing was CD4+ T cells from blood, cultured in vitro. The V and J genes are TRBV20-1 and TRBJ1-5; a possible D gene is TRBD1 (5 bases). The origin of this receptor is a human donor who had recovered from COVID-19. CDR3 in DNA: TGCAGTGCTAGGACAGCGCTTAATCAGCCCCAGCATTTT. Translation gives CSARTALNQPQHF.